One sample yielded the 14 T cell receptor beta chains listed below, sequenced in a study of cytomegalovirus exposure and HLA in healthy donors. This table comes from immunoSEQ multiplex PCR, and its TCRdb copy is limited to in-frame clones, with some not included. Among 100,000 to 150,000 clones listed, approximately 95% were seen once. The sample was PBMCs. All receptors come from a man between 18 and 29 years old in good health and CMV-seronegative.

J is TRBJ1-5 and V is TRBV9; 11 bases agree with TRBD1. Losses at the gene ends were 4 bases for V and 6 bases for J; bases not matched to a gene: 9. The CDR3 contains 16 residues. CDR1 SGDLS and CDR2 YYNGEE come from the germline V gene. CDR3 amino acids: CASSPEGQGVVQPQHF. CDR3 DNA: TGTGCCAGCAGCCCCGAGGGACAGGGGGTGGTTCAGCCCCAGCATTTT. Complete variable domain (other parts from reference TRBV9 and TRBJ1-5): DSGVTQTPKHLITATGQRVTLRCSPRSGDLSVYWYQQSLDQGLQFLIQYYNGEERAKGNILERFSAQQFPDLHSELNLSSLELGDSALYFCASSPEGQGVVQPQHFGDGTRLSIL.

CDR3 residues: CAWSPTGIQPQHF. CDR3 bases: TGTGCCTGGAGTCCGACAGGGATTCAGCCCCAGCATTTT. V gene TRBV30 combines with J gene TRBJ1-5; 7 bases match TRBD1. Germline V gene lookup returns CDR1 GTSNPN and CDR2 SVGIG (reference sequence). The trim removed 2 bases at V and 6 bases at J, leaving 4 bases unmatched. The CDR3 loop spans 13 amino acids. Full variable domain (outside the CDR3, taken from reference TRBV30 and TRBJ1-5): SQTIHQWPATLVQPVGSPLSLECTVEGTSNPNLYWYRQAAGRGLQLLFYSVGIGQISSEVPQNLSASRPQDRQFILSSKKLLLSDSGFYLCAWSPTGIQPQHFGDGTRLSIL.

V gene TRBV13 combines with J gene TRBJ1-4; TRBD1 agrees at 8 bases. J lost 6 bases, V lost 3 bases, and 6 bases had no gene match. Germline CDR1 and CDR2: PRHDT and FYEKMQ (reference sequence). The CDR3 has 15 amino acids. CDR3 sequence (DNA): TGTGCCAGCAGCTTGTCACAGGGGGTACATGAAAAACTGTTTTTT. Translation gives CASSLSQGVHEKLFF.

The chain carries TRBV15 and TRBJ1-5; 7 positions match TRBD1. V was clipped by 5 bases and J by 4 bases; unmatched bases: 8. The V gene's germline CDR1 is LNHNV and CDR2 YYDKDF (reference sequence). The CDR3 is 15 amino acids. The CDR3 region is CATSGSGTANQPQHF. For the CDR3, the DNA is TGTGCCACCAGCGGGTCCGGGACAGCAAATCAGCCCCAGCATTTT.

About this clone itself: The junction shows a germline mismatch at one end, possibly a read error. The CDR3 here is CASSPPSFARGPYEQYF. The CDR3 bases are TGTGCTAGCAGCCCCCCAAGTTTCGCGCGGGGGCCCTACGAGCAGTACTTC. The V and J genes are TRBV7-7 and TRBJ2-7; tentative D call: TRBD2 (7 bases). Per the germline V gene, CDR1 is SSHAT and CDR2 is FNYEAQ (reference sequence). The CDR3 is made up of 17 amino acids.

With regard to this clone: Other DNA sequences in the same sample also yield this CDR3. This chain joins TRBV27 and TRBJ2-7; perhaps TRBD2 as D (6 bases). Per germline, CDR1 MNHEY and CDR2 SMNVEV (reference sequence). This CDR3 comprises 13 residues. V gave up 6 bases and J gave up 2 bases, with 11 bases separating them. CDR3 sequence reads: CASSRDSTYEQYF. The CDR3 DNA reads as TGTGCCAGCAGCCGGGACTCTACCTACGAGCAGTACTTC.

The rearrangement links TRBV5-1 to TRBJ1-4, with D hard to call. The CDR3 is 16 amino acids. V was shortened by 1 base and J by 7 bases, with 17 bases between the two germline ends. Germline V CDR1 and CDR2: SGHRS, YFSETQ. Here the CDR3 reads CASSLSGSKDGEKLFF. The CDR3 nucleotides are TGCGCCAGCAGCTTGTCGGGTTCCAAGGATGGTGAAAAACTGTTTTTT.

V gene TRBV9 combines with J gene TRBJ2-3; a weak D match, TRBD2 (6 bases). Per germline, CDR1 SGDLS and CDR2 YYNGEE. With 0 bases removed from V and 0 bases from J, the gap between germline ends came to 11 bases. The length of the CDR3 is 16 residues. CDR3 region: CASSVGGGASTDTQYF. The CDR3 DNA is TGTGCCAGCAGCGTAGGAGGCGGGGCGAGCACAGATACGCAGTATTTT.

CDR3 nucleotides: TGTGCCAGCAGCTCAGTGGTCGCGAGGGTACAGAACTATGGCTACACCTTC. Amino acids: CASSSVVARVQNYGYTF. The chain is built from TRBV28 and TRBJ1-2, with D uncertain. Germline V lookup: CDR1 MDHEN, CDR2 SYDVKM. This CDR3 comprises 17 residues. Trimming stripped 6 bases from V and 2 bases from J, with 22 bases between.

The chain is built from TRBV6-4 and TRBJ2-2; D unresolved. The germline V and J ends were trimmed by 6 bases and 8 bases, with 10 bases remaining between them. The CDR3 is 12 amino acids. Germline V lookup: CDR1 MRHNA, CDR2 SNTAGT. The DNA for the CDR3 is TGTGCCAGCAGATCACCGCAGGGGGAGCTGTTTTTT. It translates to CASRSPQGELFF.

The J gene is TRBJ2-7, the V gene TRBV19; 9 bases map to TRBD1. V lost 6 bases and J lost 3; bases outside the gene matches: 18. CDR1 and CDR2 (germline): LNHDA, SQIVND (reference sequence). The CDR3 extends over 18 amino acids. CDR3 DNA sequence: TGTGCCAGTAGCATAAGTTCGAGGGGACAGGGTAAGAACTACGAGCAGTACTTC. As protein: CASSISSRGQGKNYEQYF.

V is TRBV27 and J is TRBJ1-5, with D unclear. With 2 bases removed from V and 7 bases from J, the gap between germline ends came to 12 bases. Germline V gene data show CDR1 as MNHEY and CDR2 as SMNVEV (reference sequence). CDR3 length: 14 amino acids. The CDR3 is CASSLSGPGQPQHF. CDR3 in DNA: TGTGCCAGCAGTTTAAGCGGTCCAGGCCAGCCCCAGCATTTT.

The sample holds one count of this clone. CDR3 sequence reads: CSAGPGDTYEQYF. DNA for the CDR3: TGCAGCGCTGGGCCAGGGGACACCTACGAGCAGTACTTC. V and J are TRBV29-1 and TRBJ2-7; tentative D call: TRBD1 (6 bases). The CDR3 totals 13 residues. CDR1 is SQVTM and CDR2 is ANQGSEA in the germline V gene. Between the trimmed V and J ends, which lost 7 bases and 2 bases, there was a span of 15 bases.

A note on this clone: The same CDR3 arises from other DNA sequences in this sample as well. The rearrangement joins TRBV28 to TRBJ2-3; 9 bases fit TRBD2. V dropped 6 bases and J dropped 4; count of bases not matched to a gene: 14. The CDR3 consists of 17 residues. CDR1 and CDR2 from the germline V gene are MDHEN and SYDVKM. CDR3 region: CASSSWAAGGPSDTQYF. The CDR3 coding sequence is TGTGCCAGCAGCTCATGGGCTGCGGGAGGGCCATCAGATACGCAGTATTTT.